The clone carrying this T cell receptor (beta chain) was recorded once. The antigen is not known. This sample was included in a study of response to subunit inactivated influenza vaccine. The study's findings and limits: The study's authors posited that every seasonal influenza vaccination enlists few new T cells.

This CDR3 comprises 16 residues. With 3 bases clipped from V and 2 bases from J, the junction kept 7 bases outside the gene matches. CDR1 is LNHDA, CDR2 SQIVND, per germline (reference sequence). TCRdb independently ran MiXCR on the RT-PCR reads; one entry per CDR3 protein. The sample carries under 950,000 distinct CDR3 sequences, 21% recorded once. The source material was PBMCs from blood, sampled about 5 days after vaccination. The chain has TRBV19 and TRBJ2-7; TRBD1 agrees at 10 bases. This TCR was sampled from a man aged 45 to 65 who received an inactivated influenza vaccine. DNA for the CDR3: TGTGCCAGTAGTATCAGTGACAGGGGGCTCCCCTACGAGCAGTACTTC. This gives the protein CASSISDRGLPYEQYF.